These 13 T cell receptor beta chains were all obtained from the same sample, sequenced in a study of OX40 agonist ivuxolimab in advanced cancers. The repertoire was sequenced with immunoSEQ multiplex PCR; TCRdb's copy has only in-frame clones and lacks some. The data show tens of thousands of clones, 84% seen once. Sample: CD4+ or CD8+ T cells sorted from blood, taken in a trial of the OX40 agonist ivuxolimab. The receptor source for this set is an adult with an advanced solid tumor such as melanoma, head and neck, liver or kidney cancer.

The chain is built from TRBV5-1 and TRBJ1-1; D gene ambiguous. Germline CDR1 reads SGHRS; CDR2 reads YFSETQ. Between the trimmed V and J ends, which lost 1 base and 8 bases, there was a span of 18 bases. The CDR3 totals 15 residues. The CDR3 region has the DNA TGCGCCAGCAGCTTGTCGGGTGGGAGACCGTTGGAAGCTTTCTTT. It codes for CASSLSGGRPLEAFF.

The chain combines TRBV7-2 with TRBJ2-1, with 13 bases lining up with TRBD2. Germline assignment: CDR1 SGHTA and CDR2 FQGNSA. This CDR3 is 15 amino acids long. J gave up 4 bases and V 7 bases, and 4 bases lay outside the gene matches. CDR3 sequence reads: CASTSTSGGYNEQFF. The DNA for the CDR3 is TGTGCCAGCACATCGACTAGCGGGGGGTACAATGAGCAGTTCTTC.

V gene TRBV7-2 combines with J gene TRBJ2-7; the match to TRBD2 covers 7 bases. Germline lookup yields CDR1 SGHTA and CDR2 FQGNSA. J was trimmed by 2 bases and V by 5 bases; bases with no gene match: 3. The CDR3 length is 13 residues. CDR3 amino acids: CASSPRGAYEQYF. In nucleotides, the CDR3 is TGTGCCAGCAGCCCCCGGGGGGCCTACGAGCAGTACTTC. Using reference TRBV7-2 and TRBJ2-7 for the parts outside the CDR3, the full variable domain is GAGVSQSPSNKVTEKGKDVELRCDPISGHTALYWYRQSLGQGLEFLIYFQGNSAPDKSGLPSDRFSAERTGGSVSTLTIQRTQQEDSAVYLCASSPRGAYEQYFGPGTRLTVT.

V gene TRBV30 combines with J gene TRBJ2-7; 7 bases map to TRBD2. Germline V gene data show CDR1 as GTSNPN and CDR2 as SVGIG (reference sequence). The CDR3 extends over 14 amino acids. J lost 4 bases, V lost 0 bases, and 6 bases had no gene match. The CDR3 region is CAWSVTGGGYEQYF. For the CDR3, the DNA is TGTGCCTGGAGTGTAACGGGGGGTGGATACGAGCAGTACTTC.

The chain recombines TRBV4-3 with TRBJ1-5; D perhaps matches TRBD1 (5 bases). The CDR3 has 14 residues. Trimming stripped 1 base from V and 6 bases from J, with 10 bases between. Germline CDR1 and CDR2: LGHNA and YSLEER. CDR3 loop: CASSQALGGQPQHF. CDR3 DNA: TGCGCCAGCAGCCAAGCTCTTGGGGGTCAGCCCCAGCATTTT.

The chain couples TRBV12-5 to TRBJ1-1, with D hard to call. Germline V gene sequence: CDR1 LGHNT, CDR2 FRNRAP. The CDR3 extends over 14 amino acids. V lost 1 base to trimming and J lost 8 bases, with 14 bases between them. The CDR3 loop is CASGLGTDGGEAFF. The CDR3 region has the DNA TGTGCTAGTGGTTTGGGGACCGATGGTGGGGAAGCTTTCTTT.

This clone has a single count. For the CDR3, the DNA is TGTGCCAGCACTAGGGCAGTAATGAACACTGAAGCTTTCTTT. This gives the protein CASTRAVMNTEAFF. V is TRBV7-9 and J is TRBJ1-1; no firm D call. The V end lost 7 bases, the J end lost 0 bases, and 12 bases lay between the germline ends. CDR1 SEHNR and CDR2 FQNEAQ come from the germline V gene (reference sequence). CDR3 length: 14 residues.

V usage is TRBV7-2 and J usage is TRBJ2-7, with TRBD2 matching over 13 bases. Germline CDR1 and CDR2: SGHTA and FQGNSA. V was clipped by 4 bases and J by 1 base; unmatched bases: 4. The CDR3 is made up of 16 amino acids. The CDR3, as DNA: TGTGCCAGCAGCTCCCCGACTAGCGGGGGGTCCTACGAGCAGTACTTC. The encoded protein is CASSSPTSGGSYEQYF.

The gene calls are TRBV19 and TRBJ1-2, with a possible D match to TRBD1 (6 bases). This CDR3 contains 14 residues. The V gene's germline CDR1 is LNHDA and CDR2 SQIVND (reference sequence). V shed 4 bases and J shed 2 bases, with 11 bases lying between them. The CDR3 sequence: CASSKAGENYGYTF. CDR3 DNA sequence: TGTGCCAGTAGTAAGGCAGGGGAGAACTATGGCTACACCTTC.

V and J are TRBV6-1 and TRBJ2-3; 8 nucleotides line up with TRBD2. The CDR3 sequence is 14 residues long. Germline trimming cut 6 bases from V and 4 bases from J; bases unmatched to any gene: 6. Germline V gene data show CDR1 as MNHNS and CDR2 as SASEGT. CDR3: CASRSAGGADTQYF. The CDR3 DNA reads as TGTGCCAGCAGATCGGCGGGGGGCGCAGATACGCAGTATTTT.

CDR3 bases: TGTGCCAGCAGCTCTCTCGGGGGCGCCGGTGAAAAACTGTTTTTT. Protein product: CASSSLGGAGEKLFF. J is TRBJ1-4 and V is TRBV7-2, with a possible D match to TRBD1 (6 bases). The V gene lost 4 bases and the J gene lost 7 bases, with 16 bases spanning the gap. CDR1 and CDR2 from the germline V gene are SGHTA and FQGNSA. This CDR3 is built from 15 residues.

The chain has TRBV2 and TRBJ2-6; D is unresolved. V lost 3 bases to trimming and J lost 2 bases, with 8 bases between them. The CDR3 totals 15 residues. CDR1 is SNHLY, CDR2 FYNNEI, per germline. The CDR3: CASSEGVTGANVLTF. Here the CDR3 DNA reads TGTGCCAGCAGTGAGGGCGTCACTGGGGCCAACGTCCTGACTTTC.

In this sample, this clone turned up a few times. CDR3 amino acids: CASSLVREQFF. CDR3 DNA sequence: TGTGCCAGCAGTTTAGTCCGTGAGCAGTTCTTC. The V call is TRBV28, the J call TRBJ2-1; no firm D call. The CDR3 is 11 amino acids. The V end lost 2 bases, the J end lost 9 bases, and 5 bases lay between the germline ends. In germline, CDR1 is MDHEN, CDR2 SYDVKM.